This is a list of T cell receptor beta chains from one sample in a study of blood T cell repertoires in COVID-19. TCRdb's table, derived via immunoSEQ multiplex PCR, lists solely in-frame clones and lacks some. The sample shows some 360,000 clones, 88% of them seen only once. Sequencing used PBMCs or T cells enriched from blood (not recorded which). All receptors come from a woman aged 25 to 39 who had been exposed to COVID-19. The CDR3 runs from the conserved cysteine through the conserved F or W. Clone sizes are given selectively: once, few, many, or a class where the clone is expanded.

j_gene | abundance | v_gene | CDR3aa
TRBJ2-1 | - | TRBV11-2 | CASSLAPIRDRAYNEQFF
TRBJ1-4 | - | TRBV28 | CASRSRATNEKLFF
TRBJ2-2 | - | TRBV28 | CASTSSQKSSFINTGELFF
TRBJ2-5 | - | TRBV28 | CASSPPLAAYQETQYF
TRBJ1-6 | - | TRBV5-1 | CASSPGTGGEPLHF
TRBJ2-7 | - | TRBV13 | CASSLRTSGRIPLREQYF
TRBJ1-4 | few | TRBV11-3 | CASSRSRGEKLFF
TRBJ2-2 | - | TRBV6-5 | CASRDMAGVGGELFF
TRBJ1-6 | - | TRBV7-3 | CASSLTGAGGGRSPLHF
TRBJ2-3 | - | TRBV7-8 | CASSTSEGGTAQYF
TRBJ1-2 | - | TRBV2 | CASSEGRVNYGYTF
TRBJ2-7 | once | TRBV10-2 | CASRGTGSYEQYF
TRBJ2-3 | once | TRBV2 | CASRISGSQDTQYF
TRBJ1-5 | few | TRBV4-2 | CASSQAGGTGDQPQHF
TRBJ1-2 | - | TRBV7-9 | CASSLGITGGAHGYTF
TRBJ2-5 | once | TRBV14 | CASSQGRRGETQYF
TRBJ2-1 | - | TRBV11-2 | CASSLVAGGAYNEQFF
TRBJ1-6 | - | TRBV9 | CASSGRPGQDSYNSPLHF
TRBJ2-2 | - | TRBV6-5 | CASTPPGSGELFF
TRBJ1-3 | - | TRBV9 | CASSGERGNTIYF
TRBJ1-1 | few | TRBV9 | CASSVAAGNTEAFF
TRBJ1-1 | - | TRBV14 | CASSRGQGWNTEAFF
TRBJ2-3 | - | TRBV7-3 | CASSRGTGSWGTDTQYF
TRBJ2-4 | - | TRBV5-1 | CASRTGLAGVGTKNIQYF
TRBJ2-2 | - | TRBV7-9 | CASSGLAEAVGELFF
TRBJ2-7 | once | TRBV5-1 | CASSLPLQGIFSYEQYF
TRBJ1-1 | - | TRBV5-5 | CASSFIGGQFMNTEAFF
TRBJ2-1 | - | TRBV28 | CASTRGGRLYNEQFF
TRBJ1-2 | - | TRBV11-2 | CASSTSQGTGYTF
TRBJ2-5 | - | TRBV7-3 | CASSSTSRETQYF
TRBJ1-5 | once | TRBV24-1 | CATSDPSSNQPQHF
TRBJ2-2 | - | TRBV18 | CASSLDRNTGELFF
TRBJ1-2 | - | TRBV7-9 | CASSPRGQILDYGYTF
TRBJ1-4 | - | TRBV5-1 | CASSSDRGRGEKLFF
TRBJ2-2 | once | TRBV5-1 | CASSLVIEAGELFF
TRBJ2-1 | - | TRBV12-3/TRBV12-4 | CASSTQTSSKFF
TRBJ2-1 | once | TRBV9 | CASSPTGLRQYNEQFF